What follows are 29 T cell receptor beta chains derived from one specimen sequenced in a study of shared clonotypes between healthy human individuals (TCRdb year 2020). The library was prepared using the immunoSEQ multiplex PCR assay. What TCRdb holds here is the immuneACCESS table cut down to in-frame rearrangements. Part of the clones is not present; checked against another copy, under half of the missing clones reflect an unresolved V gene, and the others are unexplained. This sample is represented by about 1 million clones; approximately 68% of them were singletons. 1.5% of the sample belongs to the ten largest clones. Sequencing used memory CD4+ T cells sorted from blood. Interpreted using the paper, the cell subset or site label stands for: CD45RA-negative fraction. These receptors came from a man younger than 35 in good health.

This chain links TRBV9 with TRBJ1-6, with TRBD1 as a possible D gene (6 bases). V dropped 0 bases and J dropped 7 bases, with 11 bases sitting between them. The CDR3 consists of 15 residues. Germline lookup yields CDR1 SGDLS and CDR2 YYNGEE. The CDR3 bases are TGTGCCAGCAGCGTAGAGGCAGGGGCAAATTCACCCCTCCACTTT. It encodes CASSVEAGANSPLHF.

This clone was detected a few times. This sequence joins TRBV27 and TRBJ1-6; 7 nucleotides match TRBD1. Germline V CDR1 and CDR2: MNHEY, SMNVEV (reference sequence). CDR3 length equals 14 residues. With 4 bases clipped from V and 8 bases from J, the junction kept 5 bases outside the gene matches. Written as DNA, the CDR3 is TGTGCCAGCAGTTCGACAGGGACGTATTCACCCCTCCACTTT. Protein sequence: CASSSTGTYSPLHF.

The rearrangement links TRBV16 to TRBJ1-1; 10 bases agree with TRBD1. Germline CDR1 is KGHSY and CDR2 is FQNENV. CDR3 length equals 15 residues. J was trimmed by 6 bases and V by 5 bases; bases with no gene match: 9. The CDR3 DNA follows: TGTGCCAGCAGCTCGAGACAGGGGGCGCAGGCTGAAGCTTTCTTT. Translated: CASSSRQGAQAEAFF.

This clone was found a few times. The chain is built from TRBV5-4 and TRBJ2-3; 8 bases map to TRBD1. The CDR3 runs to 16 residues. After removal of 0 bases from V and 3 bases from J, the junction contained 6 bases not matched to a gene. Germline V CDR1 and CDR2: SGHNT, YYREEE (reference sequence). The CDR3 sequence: CASSLAGQGATDTQYF. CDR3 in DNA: TGTGCCAGCAGCTTGGCCGGCCAGGGGGCGACAGATACGCAGTATTTT.

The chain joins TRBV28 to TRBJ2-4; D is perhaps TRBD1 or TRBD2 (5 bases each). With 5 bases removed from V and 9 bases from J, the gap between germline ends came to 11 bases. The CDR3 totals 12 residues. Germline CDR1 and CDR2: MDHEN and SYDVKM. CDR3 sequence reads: CASSPDGGIQYF. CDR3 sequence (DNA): TGTGCCAGCAGTCCAGATGGGGGCATTCAGTACTTC.

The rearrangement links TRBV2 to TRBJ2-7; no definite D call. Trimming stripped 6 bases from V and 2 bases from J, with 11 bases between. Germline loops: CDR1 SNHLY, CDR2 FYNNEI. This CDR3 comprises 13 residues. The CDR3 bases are TGTGCCAGCAGCACCTCCCTCACCTACGAGCAGTACTTC. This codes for CASSTSLTYEQYF. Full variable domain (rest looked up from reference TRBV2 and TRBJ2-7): EPEVTQTPSHQVTQMGQEVILRCVPISNHLYFYWYRQILGQKVEFLVSFYNNEISEKSEIFDDQFSVERPDGSNFTLKIRSTKLEDSAMYFCASSTSLTYEQYFGPGTRLTVT.

The DNA for the CDR3 is TGTGCCATCAGTGAGTCTGTTCAGGGCTACACCTTC. Translating gives CAISESVQGYTF. The chain is built from TRBV10-3 and TRBJ1-2; D gene uncertain. Trimming removed 0 bases at V and 8 bases at J, with 7 bases between. Looked up from germline, CDR1 is ENHRY and CDR2 is SYGVKD. The CDR3 totals 12 residues.

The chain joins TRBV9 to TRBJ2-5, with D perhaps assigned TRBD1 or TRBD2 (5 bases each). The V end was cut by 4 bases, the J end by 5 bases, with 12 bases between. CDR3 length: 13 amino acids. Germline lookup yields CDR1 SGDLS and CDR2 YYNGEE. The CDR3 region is CASSRWGGETQYF. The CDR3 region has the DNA TGTGCCAGCAGCAGGTGGGGCGGGGAGACCCAGTACTTC. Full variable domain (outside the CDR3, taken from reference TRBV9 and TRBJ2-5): DSGVTQTPKHLITATGQRVTLRCSPRSGDLSVYWYQQSLDQGLQFLIQYYNGEERAKGNILERFSAQQFPDLHSELNLSSLELGDSALYFCASSRWGGETQYFGPGTRLLVL.

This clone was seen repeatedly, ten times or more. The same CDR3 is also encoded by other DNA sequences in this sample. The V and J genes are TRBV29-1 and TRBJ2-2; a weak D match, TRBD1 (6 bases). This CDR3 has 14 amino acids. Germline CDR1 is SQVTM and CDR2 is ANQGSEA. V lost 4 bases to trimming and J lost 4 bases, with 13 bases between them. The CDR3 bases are TGCAGCGTTGGTGAGACAGGTAGCACCGGGGAGCTGTTTTTT. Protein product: CSVGETGSTGELFF.

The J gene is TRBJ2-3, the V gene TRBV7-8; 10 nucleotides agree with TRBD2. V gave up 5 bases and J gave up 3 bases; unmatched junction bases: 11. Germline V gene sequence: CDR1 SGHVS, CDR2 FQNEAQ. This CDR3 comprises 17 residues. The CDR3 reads CASSIRAGGPLTDTQYF. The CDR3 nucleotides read TGTGCCAGCAGCATCCGAGCGGGAGGGCCACTTACAGATACGCAGTATTTT.

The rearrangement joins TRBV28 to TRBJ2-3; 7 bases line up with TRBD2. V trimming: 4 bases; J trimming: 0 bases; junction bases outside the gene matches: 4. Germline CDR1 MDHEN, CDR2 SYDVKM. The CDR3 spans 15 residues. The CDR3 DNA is TGTGCCAGCAGTTGGCGGCGGGGGAGCACAGATACGCAGTATTTT. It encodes CASSWRRGSTDTQYF.

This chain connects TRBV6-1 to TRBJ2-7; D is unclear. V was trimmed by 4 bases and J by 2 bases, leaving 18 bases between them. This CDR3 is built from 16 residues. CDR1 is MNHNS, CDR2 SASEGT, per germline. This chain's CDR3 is CASSVGQILNPYEQYF. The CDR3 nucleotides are TGTGCCAGCAGTGTGGGTCAGATCCTGAACCCCTACGAGCAGTACTTC.

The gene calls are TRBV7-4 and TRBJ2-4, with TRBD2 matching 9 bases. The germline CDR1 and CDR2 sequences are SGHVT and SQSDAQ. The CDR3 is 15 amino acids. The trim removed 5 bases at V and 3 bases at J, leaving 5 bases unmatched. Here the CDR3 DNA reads TGTGCCAGCAGCGGGAGCGGGGGGATCAAAAACATTCAGTACTTC. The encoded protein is CASSGSGGIKNIQYF.

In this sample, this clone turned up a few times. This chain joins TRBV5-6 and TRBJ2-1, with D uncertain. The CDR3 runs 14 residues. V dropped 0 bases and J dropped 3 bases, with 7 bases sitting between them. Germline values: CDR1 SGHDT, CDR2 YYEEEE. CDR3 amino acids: CASSLDAVYNEQFF. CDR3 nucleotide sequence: TGTGCCAGCAGCTTGGATGCGGTCTACAATGAGCAGTTCTTC.

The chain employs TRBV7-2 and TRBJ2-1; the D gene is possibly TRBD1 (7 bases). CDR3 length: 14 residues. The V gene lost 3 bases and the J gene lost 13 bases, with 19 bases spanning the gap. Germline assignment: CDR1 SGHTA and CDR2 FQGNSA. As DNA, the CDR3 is TGTGCCAGCAGCTTTGGAGGGGGCTCGAGGGATCAGTTCTTC. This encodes CASSFGGGSRDQFF. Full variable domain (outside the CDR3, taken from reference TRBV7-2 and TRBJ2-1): GAGVSQSPSNKVTEKGKDVELRCDPISGHTALYWYRQSLGQGLEFLIYFQGNSAPDKSGLPSDRFSAERTGGSVSTLTIQRTQQEDSAVYLCASSFGGGSRDQFFGPGTRLTVL.

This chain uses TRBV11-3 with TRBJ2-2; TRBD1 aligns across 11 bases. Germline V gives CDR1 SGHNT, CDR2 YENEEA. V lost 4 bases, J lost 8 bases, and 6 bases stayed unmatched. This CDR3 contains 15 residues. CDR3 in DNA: TGTGCCAGCAGCTACGGGACAGGGGGAAAGGGGGAGCTGTTTTTT. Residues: CASSYGTGGKGELFF. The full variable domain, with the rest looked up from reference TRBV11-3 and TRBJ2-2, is EAGVVQSPRYKIIEKKQPVAFWCNPISGHNTLYWYLQNLGQGPELLIRYENEEAVDDSQLPKDRFSAERLKGVDSTLKIQPAELGDSAVYLCASSYGTGGKGELFFGEGSRLTVL.

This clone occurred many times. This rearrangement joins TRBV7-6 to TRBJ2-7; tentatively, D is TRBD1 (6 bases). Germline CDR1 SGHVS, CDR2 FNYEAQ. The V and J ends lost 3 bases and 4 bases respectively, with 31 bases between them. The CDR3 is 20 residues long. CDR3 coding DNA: TGTGCCAGCAGCTTGGGAACAGGGTCGGAGGTTGTTTCGGTGCTATACGAGCAGTACTTC. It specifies CASSLGTGSEVVSVLYEQYF.

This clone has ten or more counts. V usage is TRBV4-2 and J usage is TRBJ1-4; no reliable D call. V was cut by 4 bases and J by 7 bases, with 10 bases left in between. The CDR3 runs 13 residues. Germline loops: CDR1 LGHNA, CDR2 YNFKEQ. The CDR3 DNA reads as TGTGCCAGCAGCCCACTTTGGAGTGAAAAACTGTTTTTT. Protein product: CASSPLWSEKLFF.

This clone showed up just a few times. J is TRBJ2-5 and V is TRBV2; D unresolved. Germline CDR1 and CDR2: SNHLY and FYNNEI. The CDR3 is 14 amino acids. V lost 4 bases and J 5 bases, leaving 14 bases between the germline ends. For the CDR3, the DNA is TGTGCCAGCAGTGGGTACAAGGGATTGGAGACCCAGTACTTC. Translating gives CASSGYKGLETQYF.

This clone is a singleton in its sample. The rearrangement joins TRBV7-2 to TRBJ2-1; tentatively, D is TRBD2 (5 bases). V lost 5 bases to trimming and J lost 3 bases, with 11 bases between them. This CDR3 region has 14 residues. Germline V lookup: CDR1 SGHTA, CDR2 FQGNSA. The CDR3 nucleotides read TGTGCCAGCAGCCAGGCTGCGGGCTACAATGAGCAGTTCTTC. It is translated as CASSQAAGYNEQFF.

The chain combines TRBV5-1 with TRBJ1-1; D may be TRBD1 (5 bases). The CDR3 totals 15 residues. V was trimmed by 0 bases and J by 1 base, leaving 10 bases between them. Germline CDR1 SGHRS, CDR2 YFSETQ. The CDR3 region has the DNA TGCGCCAGCAGCTTGGCCCTCGGGGCGAACACTGAAGCTTTCTTT. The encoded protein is CASSLALGANTEAFF.

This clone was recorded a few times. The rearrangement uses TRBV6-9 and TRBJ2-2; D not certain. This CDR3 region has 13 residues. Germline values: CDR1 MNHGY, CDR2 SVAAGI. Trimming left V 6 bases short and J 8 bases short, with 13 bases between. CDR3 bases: TGTGCCAGCAGCACCCCCCACGGGGGGGAGCTGTTTTTT. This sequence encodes CASSTPHGGELFF.

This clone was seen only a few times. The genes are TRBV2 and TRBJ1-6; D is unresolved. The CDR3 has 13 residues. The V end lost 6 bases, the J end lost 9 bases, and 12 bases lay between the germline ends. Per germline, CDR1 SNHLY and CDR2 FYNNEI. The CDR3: CASRVSEGSPLHF. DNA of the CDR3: TGTGCCAGCAGAGTGTCAGAGGGTTCACCCCTCCACTTT.

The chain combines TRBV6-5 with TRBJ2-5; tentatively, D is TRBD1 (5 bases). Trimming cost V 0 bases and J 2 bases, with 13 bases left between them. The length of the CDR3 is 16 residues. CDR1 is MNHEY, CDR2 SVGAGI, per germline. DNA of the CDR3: TGTGCCAGCAGTTACTCGGGGCAGGCGCCACAAGAGACCCAGTACTTC. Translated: CASSYSGQAPQETQYF.

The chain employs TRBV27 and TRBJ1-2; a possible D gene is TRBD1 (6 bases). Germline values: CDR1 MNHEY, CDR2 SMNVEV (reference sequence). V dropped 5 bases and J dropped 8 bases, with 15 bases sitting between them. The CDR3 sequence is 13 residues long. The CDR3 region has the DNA TGTGCCAGCAGTCCAAGGGGGGAAGGGGGCTACACCTTC. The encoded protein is CASSPRGEGGYTF.

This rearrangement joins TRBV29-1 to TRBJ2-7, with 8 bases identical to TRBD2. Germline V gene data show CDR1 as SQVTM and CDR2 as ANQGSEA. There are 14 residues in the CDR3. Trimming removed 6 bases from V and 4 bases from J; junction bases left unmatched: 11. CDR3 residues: CSVRRTGGSYEQYF. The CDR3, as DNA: TGCAGCGTCCGAAGGACGGGGGGGTCATACGAGCAGTACTTC.

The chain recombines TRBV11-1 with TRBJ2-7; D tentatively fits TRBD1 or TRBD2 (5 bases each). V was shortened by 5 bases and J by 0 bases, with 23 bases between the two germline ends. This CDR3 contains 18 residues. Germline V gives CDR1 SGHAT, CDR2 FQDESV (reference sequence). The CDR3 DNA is TGTGCCAGCAGCAGACGGTGGGACGAAGGGTTTAGCTCCTACGAGCAGTACTTC. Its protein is CASSRRWDEGFSSYEQYF. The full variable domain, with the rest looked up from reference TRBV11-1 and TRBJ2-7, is EAEVAQSPRYKITEKSQAVAFWCDPISGHATLYWYRQILGQGPELLVQFQDESVVDDSQLPKDRFSAERLKGVDSTLKIQPAELGDSAMYLCASSRRWDEGFSSYEQYFGPGTRLTVT.

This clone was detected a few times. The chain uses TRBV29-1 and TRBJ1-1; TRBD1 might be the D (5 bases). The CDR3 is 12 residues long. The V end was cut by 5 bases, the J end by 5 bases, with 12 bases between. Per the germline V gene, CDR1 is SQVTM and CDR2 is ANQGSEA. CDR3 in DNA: TGCAGCGTTAGAAAGGGGAGTACTGAAGCTTTCTTT. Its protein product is CSVRKGSTEAFF. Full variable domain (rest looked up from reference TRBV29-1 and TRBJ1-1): SAVISQKPSRDICQRGTSLTIQCQVDSQVTMMFWYRQQPGQSLTLIATANQGSEATYESGFVIDKFPISRPNLTFSTLTVSNMSPEDSSIYLCSVRKGSTEAFFGQGTRLTVV.

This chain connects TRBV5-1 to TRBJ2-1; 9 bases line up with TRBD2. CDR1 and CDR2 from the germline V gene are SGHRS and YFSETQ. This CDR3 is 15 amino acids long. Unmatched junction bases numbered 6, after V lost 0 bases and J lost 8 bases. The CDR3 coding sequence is TGCGCCAGCAGCTTGGTTGCGGGAGGGATCTATGAGCAGTTCTTC. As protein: CASSLVAGGIYEQFF.